Reported below is one T cell receptor (delta chain). Its specificity is not known. V trimming: 1 base; J trimming: 3 bases; junction bases outside the gene matches: 35. This CDR3 spans 26 amino acids. The germline CDR1 and CDR2 sequences are TSWWSYY and QGS. Both TRG and TRD chains were sequenced from each sorted sample. TCRdb reran clone calling via CATT on the multiplex PCR reads. Among around 89,000 delta-chain clones listed, roughly 1.4% were seen once. The data were taken from a study of γδ T cells in repeated Plasmodium falciparum infection. About the study: Malaria-naive adults were infected with P. falciparum NF54 four times over about 600 days. Regarding the study as a whole: Donors in Mali lived in a small rural village, largely one ethnic group.

Vgamma9/Vdelta2+ and Vdelta2-negative gammadelta T cells were flow-sorted from PBMC for bulk sequencing. This receptor was obtained from a pool of human donors (malaria-infected and uninfected, not separated). This chain uses TRDV1 with TRDJ1, with TRDD3 matching over 10 bases. The J gene is absent in TCRdb and was assigned here via DNA matching to germline. The material sequenced was gamma-delta T cells from blood. The CDR3 sequence is CALGERSGRRRASPYWGMAAADKLIF. The DNA of the CDR3 is TGTGCTCTTGGGGAACGCTCGGGACGGAGAAGGGCCTCCCCTTACTGGGGGATGGCTGCCGCCGATAAACTCATCTTT.